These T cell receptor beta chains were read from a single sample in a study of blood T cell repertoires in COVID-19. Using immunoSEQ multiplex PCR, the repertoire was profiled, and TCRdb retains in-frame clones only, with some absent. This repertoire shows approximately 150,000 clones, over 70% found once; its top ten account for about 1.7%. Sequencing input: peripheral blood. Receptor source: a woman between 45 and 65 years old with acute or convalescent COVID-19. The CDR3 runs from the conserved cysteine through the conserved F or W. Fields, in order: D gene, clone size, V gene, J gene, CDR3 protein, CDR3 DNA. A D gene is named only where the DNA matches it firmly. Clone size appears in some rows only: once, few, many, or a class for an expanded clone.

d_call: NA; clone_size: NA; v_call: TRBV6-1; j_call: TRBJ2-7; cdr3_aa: CASSANSGQKLDRPYEQYF; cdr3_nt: TGTGCCAGCAGTGCCAATTCAGGCCAGAAATTGGATAGACCCTACGAGCAGTACTTC
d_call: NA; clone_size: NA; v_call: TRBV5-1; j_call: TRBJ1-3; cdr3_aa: CASSLTGPISGNTIYF; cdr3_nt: TGCGCCAGCAGCTTGACAGGTCCCATCTCTGGAAACACCATATATTTT
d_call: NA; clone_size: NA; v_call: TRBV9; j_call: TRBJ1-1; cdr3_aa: CASSRARRAFF; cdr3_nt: TGTGCCAGCAGCCGAGCCCGGAGGGCTTTCTTT
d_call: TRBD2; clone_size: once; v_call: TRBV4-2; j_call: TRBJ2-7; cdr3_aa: CASSQDRLAGGSEQYF; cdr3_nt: TGTGCCAGCAGCCAAGATAGACTAGCGGGAGGGAGCGAGCAGTACTTC
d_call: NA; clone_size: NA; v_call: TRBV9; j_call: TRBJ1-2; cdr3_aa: CASKPGLLYGYTF; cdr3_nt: TGTGCCAGCAAGCCCGGACTGCTCTATGGCTACACCTTC
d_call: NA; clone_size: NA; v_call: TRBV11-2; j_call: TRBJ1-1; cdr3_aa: CASSHINTEAFF; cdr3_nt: TGTGCCAGCAGCCACATCAACACTGAAGCTTTCTTT
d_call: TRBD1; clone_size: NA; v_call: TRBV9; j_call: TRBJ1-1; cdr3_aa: CASDRGNMNTEAFF; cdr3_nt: TGTGCCAGTGACAGGGGAAACATGAACACTGAAGCTTTCTTT
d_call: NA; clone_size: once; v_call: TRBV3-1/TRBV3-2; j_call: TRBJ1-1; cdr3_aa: CASSQPGNTEAFF; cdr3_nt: TGTGCCAGCAGCCAACCGGGGAACACTGAAGCTTTCTTT
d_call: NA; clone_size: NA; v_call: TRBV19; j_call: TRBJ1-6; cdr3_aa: CASSTGSPLHF; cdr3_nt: TGTGCCAGTAGCACGGGATCACCCCTCCACTTT
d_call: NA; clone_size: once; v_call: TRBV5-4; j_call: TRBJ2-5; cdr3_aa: CASSLGVEETQYF; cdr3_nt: TGTGCCAGCAGCTTGGGAGTAGAAGAGACCCAGTACTTC
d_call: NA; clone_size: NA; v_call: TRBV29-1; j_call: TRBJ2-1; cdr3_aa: CSVAPPGTVGGNEQFF; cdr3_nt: TGCAGCGTTGCACCCCCCGGGACTGTTGGGGGGAATGAGCAGTTCTTC
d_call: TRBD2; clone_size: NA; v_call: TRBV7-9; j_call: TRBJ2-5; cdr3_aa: CASSPTSGRGETQYF; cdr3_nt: TGTGCCAGCAGCCCGACTAGCGGGAGGGGCGAGACCCAGTACTTC
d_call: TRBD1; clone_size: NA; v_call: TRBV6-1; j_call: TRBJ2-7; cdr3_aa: CASSEPGQGIRNEQYF; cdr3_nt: TGTGCCAGCAGTGAACCCGGACAGGGGATTAGAAACGAGCAGTACTTC
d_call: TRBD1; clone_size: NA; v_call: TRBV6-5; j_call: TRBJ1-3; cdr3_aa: CATSVEGAVGNTIYF; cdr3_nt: TGTGCCACCTCCGTTGAGGGGGCGGTTGGAAACACCATATATTTT
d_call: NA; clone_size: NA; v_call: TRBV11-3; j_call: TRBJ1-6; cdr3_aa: CASSLTENSPLHF; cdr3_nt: TGTGCCAGCAGCTTAACCGAGAATTCACCCCTCCACTTT
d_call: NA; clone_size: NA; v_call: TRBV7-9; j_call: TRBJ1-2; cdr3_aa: CASSLYADNGNYGYTF; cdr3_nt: TGTGCCAGCAGCTTGTACGCGGACAATGGGAACTATGGCTACACCTTC
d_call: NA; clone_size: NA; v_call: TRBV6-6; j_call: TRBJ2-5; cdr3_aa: CASSPGDPKTQYF; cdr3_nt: TGTGCCAGCAGTCCGGGGGACCCAAAGACCCAGTACTTC
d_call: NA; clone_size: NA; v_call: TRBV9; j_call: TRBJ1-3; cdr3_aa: CASSVSQITGNTIYF; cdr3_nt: TGTGCCAGCAGCGTCTCTCAGATAACTGGAAACACCATATATTTT
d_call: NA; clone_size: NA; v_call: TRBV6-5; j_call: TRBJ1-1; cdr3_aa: CAVGQGKVEAFF; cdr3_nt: TGTGCCGTCGGGCAGGGGAAGGTTGAAGCTTTCTTT
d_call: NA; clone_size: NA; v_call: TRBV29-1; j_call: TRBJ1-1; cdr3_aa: CSVEGRVFTEAFF; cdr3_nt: TGCAGCGTTGAAGGCAGGGTTTTCACTGAAGCTTTCTTT
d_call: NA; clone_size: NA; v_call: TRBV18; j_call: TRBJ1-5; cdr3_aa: CASSGGGDQPQHF; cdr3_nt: TGTGCCAGCTCAGGAGGTGGGGATCAGCCCCAGCATTTT
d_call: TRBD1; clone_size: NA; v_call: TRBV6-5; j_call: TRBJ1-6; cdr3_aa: CASRGTGNSPLHF; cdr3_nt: TGTGCCAGCAGGGGGACAGGTAATTCACCCCTCCACTTT
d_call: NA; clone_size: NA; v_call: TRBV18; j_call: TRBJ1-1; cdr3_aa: CASSPLDGMNTEAFF; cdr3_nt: TGTGCCAGCTCACCCTTGGACGGGATGAACACTGAAGCTTTCTTT
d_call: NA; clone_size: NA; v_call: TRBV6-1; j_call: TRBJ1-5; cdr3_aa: CASSEGAGNEPQHF; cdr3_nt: TGTGCCAGCAGTGAAGGGGCAGGGAACGAGCCCCAGCATTTT
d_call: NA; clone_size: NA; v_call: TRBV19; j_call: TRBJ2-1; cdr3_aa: CASSKDSVWDNEQFF; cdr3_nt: TGTGCCAGTAGTAAGGACTCGGTATGGGATAATGAGCAGTTCTTC
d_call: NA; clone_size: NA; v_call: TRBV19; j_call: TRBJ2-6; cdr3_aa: CASSAWGAGANVLTF; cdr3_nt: TGTGCCAGTAGTGCCTGGGGGGCTGGGGCCAACGTCCTGACTTTC